This entry lists 12 T cell receptor beta chains sequenced from one sample in a study of blood T cell repertoires in COVID-19. The assay was immunoSEQ multiplex PCR, and TCRdb's table has in-frame clones only and misses some. The top ten hold about 4.6% of the sample, which has approximately 280,000 clones, about 89% seen once. The specimen was peripheral blood. Receptor source: a man in his forties with acute or convalescent COVID-19.

The chain uses TRBV5-1 and TRBJ2-2; D is uncertain. The V gene lost 5 bases and the J gene lost 0 bases, with 8 bases spanning the gap. Germline lookup yields CDR1 SGHRS and CDR2 YFSETQ. This CDR3 comprises 14 residues. DNA of the CDR3: TGCGCCAGCAGAAGAGCCGCGAACACCGGGGAGCTGTTTTTT. Encoded protein: CASRRAANTGELFF.

A few counts support this clone. This rearrangement joins TRBV5-4 to TRBJ1-1; 7 positions match TRBD1. CDR1 and CDR2 (germline): SGHNT, YYREEE (reference sequence). The CDR3 spans 12 residues. J gave up 10 bases and V 3 bases, and 6 bases lay outside the gene matches. The DNA for the CDR3 is TGTGCCAGCAGCTCAGTGACAGGGTTAGCTTTCTTT. It specifies CASSSVTGLAFF.

V usage is TRBV11-2 and J usage is TRBJ2-1; D might be TRBD2 (5 bases). Between the trimmed V and J ends, which lost 5 bases and 4 bases, there was a span of 9 bases. The CDR3 is 13 amino acids. CDR1 SGHAT and CDR2 FQNNGV come from the germline V gene. In DNA form, the CDR3 reads TGTGCCAGCAGCGTAGCGCGGTACAATGAGCAGTTCTTC. Translating gives CASSVARYNEQFF.

V gene TRBV7-9 combines with J gene TRBJ1-4; 8 bases match TRBD1. Trimming removed 5 bases from V and 7 bases from J; junction bases left unmatched: 9. Germline V gives CDR1 SEHNR, CDR2 FQNEAQ (reference sequence). The length of the CDR3 is 15 residues. In nucleotides, the CDR3 is TGTGCCAGCAGCGGGTTGGACAGGGCAAGTGAAAAACTGTTTTTT. Translating it yields CASSGLDRASEKLFF.

This CDR3 reads CASSLTYLISPLHF. CDR3 nucleotides: TGTGCCAGCAGCCTAACGTATCTAATTTCACCCCTCCACTTT. V and J are TRBV3-1 (or the pseudogene TRBV3-2) and TRBJ1-6; no clear D. Per germline, CDR1 LGHDT and CDR2 YNNKEL (reference sequence). Trimming cost V 4 bases and J 9 bases, with 13 bases left between them. The CDR3 contains 14 residues.

The chain couples TRBV5-8 to TRBJ2-7; weak D call: TRBD2 (6 bases). The germline V gene has CDR1 SGHTS and CDR2 YDEGEE. This CDR3 comprises 15 residues. Trimming pared 4 bases from V and 1 base from J, leaving 15 bases between. CDR3 in amino acids: CASSQPRDFSYEQYF. In DNA, the CDR3 is TGTGCCAGCAGCCAACCTCGGGACTTTTCCTACGAGCAGTACTTC. The full variable domain, rest sourced from reference TRBV5-8 and TRBJ2-7, is EAGVTQSPTHLIKTRGQQATLRCSPISGHTSVYWYQQALGLGLQFLLWYDEGEERNRGNFPPRFSGRQFPNYSSELNVNALELEDSALYLCASSQPRDFSYEQYFGPGTRLTVT.

V gene TRBV6-6 combines with J gene TRBJ2-7; 7 bases map to TRBD1. The ends lost 11 bases at V and 2 bases at J; junction bases unmatched: 12. The CDR3 is 14 residues long. Germline CDR1 MNHNY, CDR2 SVGAGI (reference sequence). For the CDR3, the DNA is TGTGCCTCGCGGACAGGCCCTAGCACCTACGAGCAGTACTTC. Amino acid sequence: CASRTGPSTYEQYF.

The chain combines TRBV21-1 with TRBJ1-4; the DNA was not used to check the table's D call, TRBD1. TRBV21-1 is a pseudogene locus. The CDR3 contains 20 residues. The CDR3 is CASSPSNDRTGDPTNEKLFF. As DNA, the CDR3 is TGTGCCAGCAGCCCCAGTAACGATAGGACAGGGGATCCAACTAATGAAAAACTGTTTTTT.

The chain is built from TRBV29-1 and TRBJ2-2, with a tentative D call TRBD1 (5 bases). Germline CDR1 SQVTM, CDR2 ANQGSEA. The CDR3 runs to 14 residues. Trimming shortened V by 7 bases and J by 1 base, and 13 bases separated the two germline ends. The CDR3 coding sequence is TGCAGCGCAAAGACAGACCTGAACACCGGGGAGCTGTTTTTT. It specifies CSAKTDLNTGELFF.

This clone was counted a single time. The chain carries TRBV2 and TRBJ2-7; weak D call: TRBD1 (5 bases). Trimming removed 6 bases from V and 4 bases from J, with 13 bases in between. There are 13 residues in the CDR3. Germline CDR1 reads SNHLY; CDR2 reads FYNNEI. The CDR3 spells CASRTGLGYEQYF. The CDR3 DNA reads TGTGCCAGCAGAACAGGTTTGGGGTACGAGCAGTACTTC.

The chain couples TRBV7-3 to TRBJ2-4, with TRBD2 as a possible D gene (6 bases). The V gene's germline CDR1 is SGHTA and CDR2 FQGTGA. This CDR3 has 15 amino acids. The V end lost 7 bases, the J end lost 2 bases, and 15 bases lay between the germline ends. The CDR3 region has the DNA TGTGCCAGCACCCCGGGAGAAGGAACCAAAAACATTCAGTACTTC. It specifies CASTPGEGTKNIQYF.

This chain joins TRBV2 and TRBJ2-4; 12 nucleotides line up with TRBD1. The CDR3 is made up of 16 amino acids. The germline CDR1 and CDR2 sequences are SNHLY and FYNNEI. Unmatched junction bases numbered 9, after V lost 5 bases and J lost 7 bases. The CDR3 loop reads CASSRGQGASRNIQYF. DNA for the CDR3: TGTGCCAGCAGTCGGGGACAGGGGGCAAGCAGGAACATTCAGTACTTC.